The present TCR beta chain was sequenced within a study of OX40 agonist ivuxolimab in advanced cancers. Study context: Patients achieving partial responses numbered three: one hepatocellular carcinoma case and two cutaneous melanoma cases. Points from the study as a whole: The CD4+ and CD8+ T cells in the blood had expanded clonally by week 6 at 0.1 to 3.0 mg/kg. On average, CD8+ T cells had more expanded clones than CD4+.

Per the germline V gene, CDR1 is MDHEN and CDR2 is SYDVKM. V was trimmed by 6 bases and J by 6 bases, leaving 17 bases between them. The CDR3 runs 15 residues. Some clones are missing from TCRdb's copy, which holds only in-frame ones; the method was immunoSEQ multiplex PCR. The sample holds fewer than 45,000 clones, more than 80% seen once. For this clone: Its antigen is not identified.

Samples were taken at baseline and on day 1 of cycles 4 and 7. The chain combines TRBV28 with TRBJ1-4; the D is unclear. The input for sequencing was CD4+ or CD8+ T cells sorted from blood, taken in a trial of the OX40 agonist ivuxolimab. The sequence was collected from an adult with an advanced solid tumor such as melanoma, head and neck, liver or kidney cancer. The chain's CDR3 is CASRPGKNLDEKLFF. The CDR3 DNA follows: TGTGCCAGCAGACCCGGGAAAAACCTCGATGAAAAACTGTTTTTT.